The 28 T cell receptor beta chains presented below share a single source sample, sequenced in a study of blood T cell repertoires in COVID-19. Only in-frame clones appear in the TCRdb table, and some are missing; sequencing was by immunoSEQ multiplex PCR. The data hold around 72,000 clones, with around 88% observed a single time. The material sequenced was peripheral blood. The receptors shown here come from a woman in her 70s with acute or convalescent COVID-19.

The rearrangement uses TRBV11-2 and TRBJ2-6, with TRBD1 identical over 7 bases. The CDR3 consists of 18 residues. The V gene's germline CDR1 is SGHAT and CDR2 FQNNGV. Germline trimming cut 5 bases from V and 0 bases from J; bases unmatched to any gene: 10. The CDR3 reads CASSTRDRALSGANVLTF. The CDR3 DNA reads TGTGCCAGCAGCACACGTGACAGGGCCCTCTCTGGGGCCAACGTCCTGACTTTC.

The chain employs TRBV2 and TRBJ2-1; 9 positions agree with TRBD2. The CDR3 contains 14 residues. After removal of 5 bases from V and 4 bases from J, the junction contained 3 bases not matched to a gene. Germline V gene sequence: CDR1 SNHLY, CDR2 FYNNEI. CDR3 protein: CASSRTSVYNEQFF. The CDR3 DNA is TGTGCCAGCAGTCGGACTAGCGTGTACAATGAGCAGTTCTTC.

CDR3 amino acids: CAWTTKGQVGNTIYF. The CDR3 DNA reads as TGTGCCTGGACAACAAAAGGACAGGTTGGAAACACCATATATTTT. The rearrangement uses TRBV30 and TRBJ1-3; 7 bases line up with TRBD1. The CDR3 sequence is 15 residues long. Unmatched junction bases numbered 9, after V lost 4 bases and J lost 3 bases. Per the germline V gene, CDR1 is GTSNPN and CDR2 is SVGIG (reference sequence).

The V and J genes are TRBV7-9 and TRBJ1-5; no firm D call. The V end was cut by 5 bases, the J end by 2 bases, with 4 bases between. The CDR3 has 12 amino acids. Germline assignment: CDR1 SEHNR and CDR2 FQNEAQ (reference sequence). The CDR3 nucleotides are TGTGCCAGCAGCCCCGGCAATCAGCCCCAGCATTTT. Translated: CASSPGNQPQHF.

The rearrangement links TRBV7-2 to TRBJ1-1; D remains unclear. V gave up 4 bases and J gave up 5 bases, with 14 bases separating them. This CDR3 is built from 14 residues. Germline assignment: CDR1 SGHTA and CDR2 FQGNSA. Here the CDR3 reads CASSYTSPGTEAFF. CDR3 sequence (DNA): TGTGCCAGCAGCTACACCTCACCGGGAACTGAAGCTTTCTTT.

The chain recombines TRBV28 with TRBJ2-7, with D perhaps TRBD2 (6 bases). Looked up from germline, CDR1 is MDHEN and CDR2 is SYDVKM. The CDR3 covers 14 residues. The ends were cut back, 6 bases at V and 3 bases at J, with 15 bases in the middle. The CDR3 region is CASRGSGFLYEQYF. Here the CDR3 DNA reads TGTGCCAGCAGGGGTAGCGGTTTTCTCTACGAGCAGTACTTC.

This clone was recorded only once. This rearrangement joins TRBV19 to TRBJ1-6, with D possibly TRBD1 on 6 matching bases. The V gene's germline CDR1 is LNHDA and CDR2 SQIVND (reference sequence). This CDR3 spans 16 amino acids. The ends were cut back, 7 bases at V and 5 bases at J, with 18 bases in the middle. The CDR3 coding sequence is TGTGCCAGTAACCATCCCCCCAGGGGTGATAATTCACCCCTCCACTTT. Translation: CASNHPPRGDNSPLHF.

The rearrangement joins TRBV2 to TRBJ2-5; 11 positions agree with TRBD2. Looked up from germline, CDR1 is SNHLY and CDR2 is FYNNEI. The junction had 5 bases not matched to a gene; V was cut back by 4 bases and J by 4 bases. This CDR3 region has 15 residues. CDR3 region: CASSAPGTSGETQYF. Written as DNA, the CDR3 is TGTGCCAGCAGTGCCCCCGGGACTAGCGGAGAGACCCAGTACTTC.

This clone is a singleton in its sample. V gene TRBV27 combines with J gene TRBJ2-1; TRBD1 matches at 9 bases. V lost 7 bases, J lost 8 bases, and 21 bases stayed unmatched. The CDR3 length is 18 residues. Germline V gene sequence: CDR1 MNHEY, CDR2 SMNVEV (reference sequence). This CDR3 is CASKPGTGIVSGRDEQFF. CDR3 nucleotide sequence: TGTGCCAGCAAGCCAGGGACAGGGATCGTTTCTGGGCGCGATGAGCAGTTCTTC.

The chain combines TRBV29-1 with TRBJ2-5; TRBD1 matches at 9 bases. The CDR3 totals 14 residues. In germline, CDR1 is SQVTM, CDR2 ANQGSEA. J lost 2 bases, V lost 4 bases, and 5 bases had no gene match. The CDR3 reads CSVARDRAQETQYF. CDR3 nucleotide sequence: TGCAGCGTTGCTAGGGACAGGGCTCAAGAGACCCAGTACTTC.

The gene calls are TRBV28 and TRBJ1-2; D perhaps matches TRBD1 (6 bases). V was trimmed by 5 bases and J by 4 bases, leaving 8 bases between them. CDR1 MDHEN and CDR2 SYDVKM come from the germline V gene. The CDR3 is 12 residues long. CDR3 coding DNA: TGTGCCAGCAGTCGGACAGTCTATGGCTACACCTTC. Amino acid sequence: CASSRTVYGYTF.

The chain combines TRBV7-3 with TRBJ2-1; 10 nucleotides line up with TRBD2. Losses at the gene ends were 3 bases for V and 10 bases for J; bases not matched to a gene: 9. The germline V gene encodes CDR1 SGHTA and CDR2 FQGTGA. The CDR3 is made up of 15 amino acids. CDR3 DNA: TGTGCCAGCAGCTTGGGTAGCGGGGGGTCATACGAGCAGTTCTTC. Translating it yields CASSLGSGGSYEQFF.

The chain has TRBV7-2 and TRBJ2-1; tentative D call: TRBD2 (5 bases). In germline, CDR1 is SGHTA, CDR2 FQGNSA. Deletions cut 3 bases from V and 9 bases from J, with 18 bases between. This CDR3 contains 15 residues. In nucleotides, the CDR3 is TGTGCCAGCAGCTTGATCGGACTGGGGTCCGGTGAGCAGTTCTTC. Its protein product is CASSLIGLGSGEQFF. The whole variable domain, filled in from reference TRBV7-2 and TRBJ2-1, reads GAGVSQSPSNKVTEKGKDVELRCDPISGHTALYWYRQSLGQGLEFLIYFQGNSAPDKSGLPSDRFSAERTGGSVSTLTIQRTQQEDSAVYLCASSLIGLGSGEQFFGPGTRLTVL.

The genes are TRBV29-1 and TRBJ2-7; a weak D match, TRBD2 (5 bases). V lost 0 bases to trimming and J lost 9 bases, with 15 bases between them. The length of the CDR3 is 13 residues. The germline CDR1 and CDR2 sequences are SQVTM and ANQGSEA. The chain's CDR3 is CSVEDQAGVGQYF. CDR3 bases: TGCAGCGTTGAAGATCAGGCGGGTGTTGGGCAGTACTTC.

This chain joins TRBV18 and TRBJ1-2; D gene ambiguous. Trimming removed 3 bases from V and 4 bases from J, with 12 bases in between. The germline CDR1 and CDR2 sequences are KGHSH and LQKENI. This CDR3 has 14 residues. The CDR3 sequence: CASSPGPESYGYTF. CDR3 DNA sequence: TGTGCCAGCTCACCGGGCCCGGAATCCTATGGCTACACCTTC.

The V gene is TRBV15, the J gene TRBJ1-2, with D uncertain. The CDR3 has 13 amino acids. The germline CDR1 and CDR2 sequences are LNHNV and YYDKDF (reference sequence). Trimming removed 3 bases at V and 7 bases at J, with 12 bases between. The CDR3 here is CATSRVKAGGYTF. Written as DNA, the CDR3 is TGTGCCACCAGCAGGGTCAAAGCGGGTGGCTACACCTTC. The whole variable domain, remainder taken from reference TRBV15 and TRBJ1-2, is DAMVIQNPRYQVTQFGKPVTLSCSQTLNHNVMYWYQQKSSQAPKLLFHYYDKDFNNEADTPDNFQSRRPNTSFCFLDIRSPGLGDTAMYLCATSRVKAGGYTFGSGTRLTVV.

About this clone: Compared with germline, one end of the junction differs, possibly owing to a read error. This chain links TRBV3-1 (or the pseudogene TRBV3-2) with TRBJ1-2; perhaps TRBD1 as D (6 bases). The CDR3 extends over 12 amino acids. CDR1 and CDR2 from the germline V gene are LGHDT and YNNKEL (reference sequence). The CDR3 bases are TGTGCCAGCAGCCGTGGACAGAGTTTAACCTTATTC. Translated, it gives CASSRGQSLTLF.

The chain is built from TRBV5-1 and TRBJ2-3; no definite D call. This CDR3 is built from 11 residues. The V end lost 6 bases, the J end lost 2 bases, and 4 bases lay between the germline ends. Looked up from germline, CDR1 is SGHRS and CDR2 is YFSETQ. The CDR3 here is CASTSTDTQYF. In DNA form, the CDR3 reads TGCGCCAGCACCTCCACAGATACGCAGTATTTT.

The chain carries TRBV28 and TRBJ1-2, with D perhaps matching TRBD1 (5 bases). The CDR3 consists of 12 residues. The V end was cut by 3 bases, the J end by 7 bases, with 9 bases between. Germline values: CDR1 MDHEN, CDR2 SYDVKM. The CDR3 nucleotides read TGTGCCAGCAGTTTCAGGGTGGGTGGCTACACCTTC. This gives the protein CASSFRVGGYTF.

This clone was counted once. The J gene is TRBJ1-2, the V gene TRBV13, with D unresolved. The length of the CDR3 is 12 residues. The germline gives CDR1 PRHDT, CDR2 FYEKMQ (reference sequence). Trimming took 5 bases from V and 7 from J, leaving 11 bases between them. The chain's CDR3 is CASSQRPGGYTF. The CDR3 region has the DNA TGTGCCAGCAGCCAACGCCCCGGTGGCTACACCTTC.

The V and J genes are TRBV5-1 and TRBJ2-3; TRBD2 is a possible D gene (6 bases). Trimming removed 2 bases from V and 3 bases from J, with 10 bases in between. This CDR3 spans 14 amino acids. The germline gives CDR1 SGHRS, CDR2 YFSETQ. CDR3 in DNA: TGCGCCAGCAGCTTCCGGGACTTGACAGATACGCAGTATTTT. Protein sequence: CASSFRDLTDTQYF.

The chain is built from TRBV5-1 and TRBJ1-6; 9 positions agree with TRBD1. The J segment lost 6 bases and the V segment lost 4 bases, leaving 5 bases of the junction unmatched. This CDR3 is built from 15 residues. Germline V gene lookup returns CDR1 SGHRS and CDR2 YFSETQ. CDR3 sequence: CASSAGQGSNSPLHF. The CDR3 nucleotides read TGCGCCAGCAGCGCGGGACAGGGAAGTAATTCACCCCTCCACTTT.

This chain connects TRBV5-1 to TRBJ2-7; TRBD2 aligns across 9 bases. The CDR3 length is 14 residues. Germline assignment: CDR1 SGHRS and CDR2 YFSETQ. V was pared by 0 bases and J by 5 bases, with 3 bases of the junction left unmatched. The CDR3 DNA follows: TGCGCCAGCAGCTTGGAAGGGACTAGCAACGAGCAGTACTTC. Amino acids: CASSLEGTSNEQYF.

The V gene is TRBV28, the J gene TRBJ1-3, with unresolved D. The CDR3 extends over 16 amino acids. Germline CDR1 MDHEN, CDR2 SYDVKM. V was cut by 6 bases and J by 1 base, with 16 bases left in between. This chain's CDR3 is CASSPLEGRSGNTIYF. CDR3 coding DNA: TGTGCCAGCAGCCCCCTGGAGGGTAGGTCTGGAAACACCATATATTTT.

The V call is TRBV19, the J call TRBJ2-5, with 8 bases fitting TRBD1. The CDR3 is made up of 15 amino acids. V shed 4 bases and J 5 bases; nucleotides not matched to a gene: 9. Germline values: CDR1 LNHDA, CDR2 SQIVND (reference sequence). In nucleotides, the CDR3 is TGTGCCAGTAGTAGGGGGACAGGCACAATGGAGACCCAGTACTTC. It specifies CASSRGTGTMETQYF. The whole variable domain, remainder taken from reference TRBV19 and TRBJ2-5, is DGGITQSPKYLFRKEGQNVTLSCEQNLNHDAMYWYRQDPGQGLRLIYYSQIVNDFQKGDIAEGYSVSREKKESFPLTVTSAQKNPTAFYLCASSRGTGTMETQYFGPGTRLLVL.

The chain employs TRBV15 and TRBJ2-5; 11 bases are a match to TRBD1. J lost 6 bases, V lost 5 bases, and 5 bases had no gene match. Germline assignment: CDR1 LNHNV and CDR2 YYDKDF (reference sequence). This CDR3 contains 14 residues. The CDR3 DNA reads TGTGCCACCAGCCCCGGGACAGGGGGGCAGACCCAGTACTTC. This encodes CATSPGTGGQTQYF.

J is TRBJ2-5 and V is TRBV6-2 or TRBV6-3, with D tentatively TRBD1 (7 bases). Trimming took 4 bases from V and 3 from J, leaving 21 bases between them. This CDR3 contains 17 residues. Germline V gene data show CDR1 as MNHEY and CDR2 as SVGEGT. The CDR3 bases are TGTGCCAGCAGTTTCATCCAGGGGGGCGCTTGGAAAGAGACCCAGTACTTC. Translation: CASSFIQGGAWKETQYF.

V and J are TRBV5-1 and TRBJ2-3; possibly TRBD2 for D (6 bases). Trimming cost V 4 bases and J 2 bases, with 23 bases left between them. From germline, CDR1 is SGHRS and CDR2 YFSETQ. The CDR3 is 18 residues long. CDR3 amino acids: CASSQWTREEIDTDTQYF. CDR3 in DNA: TGCGCCAGCAGCCAATGGACCAGGGAGGAAATAGACACAGATACGCAGTATTTT.